One T cell receptor (beta chain) is described in this entry. The germline gene is not matched at one end of the junction; a read error may be the cause. This entry comes from a study of T cells in Graves' hyperthyroidism and ophthalmopathy. Exclusion of a patient resulted from uncontrolled infection, other autoimmune disease, pregnancy or lactation. Diagnostic assessment was based on clinical symptoms, serum thyroxine and TRAb, thyroid ultrasound and orbital computed tomography. The CDR3 regions of TCR beta were amplified from RNA transcripts. The study used the HTBI primer set for a first-round RT-PCR of the TCR CDR3. Each CDR3 protein is one row after TCRdb ran MiXCR on the multiplex PCR reads. This table has around 600,000 distinct CDR3 sequences, 45% appearing once. The CDR3 runs 15 residues. Germline V gives CDR1 SSHAT, CDR2 FNYEAQ (reference sequence).

Source material: peripheral blood or thyroid tissue (not recorded which). This chain connects TRBV7-7 to TRBJ1-5, with 7 bases lining up with TRBD1. This receptor was taken from an adult man with Graves' disease, either hyperthyroidism or ophthalmopathy (not recorded which). As DNA, the CDR3 is TGTGCTAGCAGCTTTGACAGGGAGAGCAATCAGCCCCAGCATTTT. Amino acid sequence: CASSFDRESNQPQHF.